A single T cell receptor (beta chain) is shown here with its context. Which antigen it targets is not known. Base-call qualities are not available, and no considerably larger clone is one nucleotide away. These data originate in a study of OX40 agonist ivuxolimab in advanced cancers. With regard to the full study: Ivuxolimab was a fully human IgG2 agonistic monoclonal antibody targeting the costimulatory receptor OX40 (CD134). Of the approximately 53 patients in dose escalation, about 20 had hepatocellular carcinoma, around 15 had melanoma, 9 had renal cell carcinoma and 9 had head and neck cancer. Prior anti-PD-1, anti-PD-L1 or anti-CTLA-4 therapy was permitted, and checkpoint inhibitors had been received by about 36% of dose-escalation patients. A male proportion of roughly 80% and a mean age of approximately 58 years, ranging from about 20 to 85, were recorded for the dose-escalation cohort. Intravenous ivuxolimab was administered to patients every 2 weeks at six dose levels: 0.01, 0.1, 0.3, 1.5, 3 and 10 mg/kg. The purpose of peripheral TCRbeta sequencing was to test whether ivuxolimab changed TCR sequence diversity and led to clonal T-cell expansion. Three dose-escalation patients achieved partial responses, one with hepatocellular carcinoma and two with cutaneous melanoma. The monotherapy dose-escalation portion (N of about 50 patients) of the phase I ivuxolimab trial is reported in the paper.

Overall study results and their limits: Low levels of normalized T-cell clonal expansion were also shown by some nonresponding patients. In the 0.1-3.0 mg/kg groups, partial responders had among the lowest normalized peripheral clonal expansion, particularly in CD8+ T cells. At doses from 0.1 to 3.0 mg/kg, clonal expansion was seen in both CD4+ and CD8+ blood T cells between baseline and week 6. The antigen specificity of the clonally expanded peripheral T cells was not determined. After ivuxolimab, more expanded clones were found on average in CD8+ T cells than in CD4+ T cells.

Genomic DNA was isolated from the sorted cells so that the TCRbeta CDR3 region could be sequenced. TCRbeta CDR3 regions were sequenced using the immunoSEQ Assay. TCRdb re-hosts the immuneACCESS table, in-frame sequences only. Its copies lack some clones; in the studies checked, an unresolved V gene accounts for under half of them, and the cause for the rest is not known. The sample table records roughly 19,000 clones; about nine tenths of these occur just once. Around 60% of the sample is taken by the ten largest. The trial excluded patients who had a history of autoimmune disease or who were on systemic immunosuppression. Peripheral blood for TCR sequencing was collected from all dose cohorts at baseline, on cycle 4 day 1, and on cycle 7 day 1. The samples were taken from a phase I, first-in-human, multicenter, open-label dose-escalation trial of ivuxolimab. Adults with locally advanced or metastatic head and neck squamous cell, hepatocellular, melanoma or renal cell carcinoma were enrolled in the trial. Before TCR sequencing, CD4+ and CD8+ T cells were separately sorted from peripheral blood.

The CDR3 holds 13 amino acids from the cysteine to the phenylalanine. The CDR3 DNA has 39 bases and is translated from base 1. This specimen was CD4+ or CD8+ T cells sorted from blood, taken in a trial of the OX40 agonist ivuxolimab. The rearrangement joined TRBV21-1 to TRBJ2-1; the table's D call of TRBD1 was not tested on the DNA. TRBV21-1 is listed as a pseudogene. This receptor was identified in an adult with an advanced solid tumor such as melanoma, head and neck, liver or kidney cancer. The encoded CDR3 is CASSRETDNEQFF. The nucleotide sequence is given as TGTGCCAGCAGCAGAGAAACAGACAATGAGCAGTTCTTC.